Presented here are 13 T cell receptor beta chains from one specimen sequenced in a study of T cells after yellow fever vaccination. Each CDR3 protein is one row after TCRdb ran MiXCR on the 5' RACE reads. The table records about 150,000 distinct CDR3 sequences, roughly 6.4% of them present only once. The sample consisted of CD4+ T cells sorted from PBMCs, taken on the day of the first yellow fever vaccination. These receptors originate from a young man who received the YFV17D yellow fever vaccine.

This clonotype showed up many times. The rearrangement uses TRBV4-3 and TRBJ1-6, with 7 bases aligning to TRBD1. With V trimmed by 3 bases and J by 9 bases, 8 bases remained unmatched. This CDR3 region has 15 residues. From germline, CDR1 is LGHNA and CDR2 YSLEER. CDR3 amino acids: CASSHQTGDISPLHF. CDR3 nucleotides: TGCGCCAGCAGCCATCAAACAGGGGACATTTCACCCCTCCACTTT.

This clonotype was detected ten times or more. This CDR3 reads CASSLWGISYNEQFF. The CDR3 bases are TGCGCCAGCAGCTTGTGGGGTATCTCCTACAATGAGCAGTTCTTC. V gene TRBV5-1 combines with J gene TRBJ2-1; D uncertain. The CDR3 totals 15 residues. Looked up from germline, CDR1 is SGHRS and CDR2 is YFSETQ. V lost 1 base, J lost 0 bases, and 8 bases lay in between.

This clonotype has ten or more counts. This chain connects TRBV15 to TRBJ2-5; unclear D gene. CDR3 length: 14 amino acids. Germline loops: CDR1 LNHNV, CDR2 YYDKDF (reference sequence). V was trimmed by 0 bases and J by 3 bases, leaving 8 bases between them. CDR3 coding DNA: TGTGCCACCAGCAGAGATCACGGAGAAGAGACCCAGTACTTC. Its translation: CATSRDHGEETQYF.

The chain has TRBV9 and TRBJ2-7; tentative D call: TRBD2 (5 bases). The V gene lost 4 bases and the J gene lost 0 bases, with 17 bases spanning the gap. Germline assignment: CDR1 SGDLS and CDR2 YYNGEE. The CDR3 is 16 amino acids. The CDR3 nucleotides read TGTGCCAGCAGCCCACAACTAGAGCCAAGCTCCTACGAGCAGTACTTC. Protein: CASSPQLEPSSYEQYF.

The genes are TRBV4-2 and TRBJ2-1, with TRBD2 as a possible D gene (5 bases). Trimming cost V 2 bases and J 0 bases, with 11 bases left between them. This CDR3 is built from 16 residues. Per germline, CDR1 LGHNA and CDR2 YNFKEQ. DNA of the CDR3: TGTGCCAGCAGCCAATTCGGGGAGAGCTCCTACAATGAGCAGTTCTTC. The encoded protein is CASSQFGESSYNEQFF.

There are many counts of this clonotype. V usage is TRBV25-1 and J usage is TRBJ2-5; D is unresolved. The CDR3 has 16 residues. Looked up from germline, CDR1 is MGHDK and CDR2 is SYGVNS. V was clipped by 3 bases and J by 5 bases, with 19 bases between them. The CDR3 DNA is TGTGCCAGCAGTGACATTTTTGCCATCGACACTGAGACCCAGTACTTC. Protein product: CASSDIFAIDTETQYF.

This clonotype is a singleton in its sample. This clone may be a read error of a much larger clone one base away. The chain uses TRBV18 and TRBJ1-6, with 7 bases that match TRBD1. The CDR3 is made up of 16 amino acids. The trim removed 3 bases at V and 5 bases at J, leaving 7 bases unmatched. Germline CDR1 KGHSH, CDR2 LQKENI. Here the CDR3 DNA reads TGTGCCAGCTCACCCCCCGGGACAGCGCATAATTCACCCCTCCACTTT. This translates into CASSPPGTAHNSPLHF.

The sample holds a few counts of this clonotype. This chain connects TRBV6-1 to TRBJ1-2; the D gene is possibly TRBD1 (5 bases). Germline V CDR1 and CDR2: MNHNS, SASEGT. The CDR3 has 13 residues. The V end was cut by 6 bases, the J end by 4 bases, with 12 bases between. Written as DNA, the CDR3 is TGTGCCAGCAGAGCCAGGGTTAGCTATGGCTACACCTTC. Translation gives CASRARVSYGYTF.

The sample holds a few counts of this clonotype. This rearrangement joins TRBV19 to TRBJ2-5; no definite D call. This CDR3 has 14 residues. Between the trimmed V and J ends, which lost 5 bases and 4 bases, there was a span of 14 bases. Germline CDR1 LNHDA, CDR2 SQIVND (reference sequence). The CDR3 nucleotides read TGTGCCAGTAGTTCCGGTCCATTGGGAGAGACCCAGTACTTC. Its translation is CASSSGPLGETQYF.

The chain joins TRBV29-1 to TRBJ2-3; tentatively, D is TRBD1 (7 bases). V was pared by 6 bases and J by 2 bases, with 15 bases between. The CDR3 is 14 residues long. Per the germline V gene, CDR1 is SQVTM and CDR2 is ANQGSEA. The CDR3, as DNA: TGCAGCGTGGGCGGGACAGCTATCACAGATACGCAGTATTTT. Protein sequence: CSVGGTAITDTQYF.

This clonotype was counted at least ten times. This chain uses TRBV3-1 with TRBJ1-5; D is possibly TRBD1 (5 bases). The CDR3 has 16 amino acids. CDR1 and CDR2 from the germline V gene are LGHDT and YNNKEL (reference sequence). V was clipped by 1 base and J by 2 bases, with 12 bases between them. The CDR3 DNA is TGTGCCAGCAGCCAAGGGTCGGGACTTGGCAATCAGCCCCAGCATTTT. Translation gives CASSQGSGLGNQPQHF.

This clonotype was counted ten times or more. This chain links TRBV20-1 with TRBJ2-1; unclear D gene. CDR3 length: 11 residues. V was clipped by 5 bases and J by 5 bases, with 7 bases between them. The germline CDR1 and CDR2 sequences are DFQATT and SNEGSKA (reference sequence). The CDR3 DNA follows: TGCAGTGCTGCCGTCAACAATGAGCAGTTCTTC. This gives the protein CSAAVNNEQFF.

The CDR3 bases are TGTGCCAGCAGTCTCGCATGGGTCCAAAATGAAAAACTGTTTTTT. Translated: CASSLAWVQNEKLFF. The rearrangement joins TRBV6-5 to TRBJ1-4; D uncertain. With 5 bases removed from V and 5 bases from J, the gap between germline ends came to 15 bases. This CDR3 spans 15 amino acids. From germline, CDR1 is MNHEY and CDR2 SVGAGI.